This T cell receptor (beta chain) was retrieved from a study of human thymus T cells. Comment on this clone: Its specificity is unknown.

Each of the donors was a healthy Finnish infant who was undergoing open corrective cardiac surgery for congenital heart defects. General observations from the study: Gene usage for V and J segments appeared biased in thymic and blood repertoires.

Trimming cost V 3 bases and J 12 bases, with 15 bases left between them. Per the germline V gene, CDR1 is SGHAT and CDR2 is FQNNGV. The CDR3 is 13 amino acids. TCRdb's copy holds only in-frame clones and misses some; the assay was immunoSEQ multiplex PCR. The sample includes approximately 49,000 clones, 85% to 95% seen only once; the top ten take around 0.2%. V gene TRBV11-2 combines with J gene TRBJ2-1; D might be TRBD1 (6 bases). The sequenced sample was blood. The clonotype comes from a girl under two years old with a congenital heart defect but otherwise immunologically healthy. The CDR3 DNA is TGTGCCAGCAGCTTCTCCTCGCTACAGGGGCAGTTCTTC. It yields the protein CASSFSSLQGQFF.